This T cell receptor (beta chain) was sequenced during a study of monozygotic twins with inflammatory bowel disease. Following a re-call of the 5' RACE reads, TCRdb has one entry per CDR3 protein and lacks DNA. The sample table sets out 200,000 to 250,000 distinct CDR3 sequences. The CDR3 loop spans 15 amino acids. The V gene's germline CDR1 is KGHDR and CDR2 SFDVKD. The receptor's source is a human donor with ulcerative colitis or Crohn's disease, or a healthy co-twin of an affected twin (not recorded which). J is TRBJ1-5 and V is TRBV24-1; TCRdb's D call, TRBD1, is unchecked because there is no DNA. Sequencing used blood. The CDR3 protein is CATSDRQGTSQPQHF.